The present T cell receptor beta chain was sequenced within a study of T cell changes during pregnancy in multiple sclerosis. CDR1 SGHTA and CDR2 FQGNSA come from the germline V gene. This CDR3 spans 16 amino acids. V was clipped by 3 bases and J by 0 bases; unmatched bases: 5. The protocol was immunoSEQ multiplex PCR, while the TCRdb copy is restricted to in-frame clones and leaves out a portion. The data hold about 76,000 clones, with 85% to 95% observed a single time. The TCR originated in a female donor with multiple sclerosis, enrolled in a pregnancy study. The sample here was peripheral blood, taken in the second trimester of pregnancy. The J gene is TRBJ2-3, the V gene TRBV7-2, with 8 bases matching TRBD2. The CDR3 DNA follows: TGTGCCAGCAGCTTTTTAGCGGGGACTAGCACAGATACGCAGTATTTT. Translated: CASSFLAGTSTDTQYF.